This T cell receptor (beta chain) was sequenced in a study of blood T cells in healthy people across ages. A second PCR, run for about 6 to 11 cycles, used a sample-barcoded 5' primer plus a J-beta primer mix. One entry per CDR3 protein, called by TCRdb with MiXCR from the 5' RACE reads. This table holds approximately 400,000 distinct CDR3 sequences, about 55% found once. Sequenced sample: blood. The clonotype was recovered from a man in his sixties in good health.

CDR3 bases: TGTGCCAGCAGCGTATCGGGACAGGGTCCTGAAGCTTTCTTT. As protein: CASSVSGQGPEAFF. V gene TRBV9 combines with J gene TRBJ1-1; 9 nucleotides align to TRBD1. CDR1 and CDR2 from the germline V gene are SGDLS and YYNGEE. V dropped 1 base and J dropped 6; count of bases not matched to a gene: 4. The CDR3 consists of 14 residues.